The 21 T cell receptor beta chains in this list originate from one sample, sequenced in a study of patients and donors after allogeneic stem cell transplantation. From the RT-PCR reads, TCRdb called clonotypes with MiXCR, one entry per CDR3 protein. The table includes approximately 160,000 distinct CDR3 sequences, over 25% detected once. The sample consisted of blood, either unsorted or a sorted T cell fraction (not recorded which). The source of these receptors is a human donor who was either an allogeneic HSCT recipient or a stem cell or donor lymphocyte infusion donor (not recorded which). It is not recorded whose cells these are; they may come from a transplant donor.

V is TRBV12-3 or TRBV12-4 and J is TRBJ2-3; the D call may be TRBD1 or TRBD2 (5 bases each). V was cut by 5 bases and J by 13 bases, with 19 bases left in between. There are 13 residues in the CDR3. The chain's CDR3 is CASSRAPVVGEYF. For the CDR3, the DNA is TGTGCCAGCAGTCGGGCCCCTGTGGTGGGGGAGTATTTT.

The chain links TRBV6-2 or TRBV6-3 to TRBJ2-2, with D possibly being TRBD1 or TRBD2 (6 bases each). This CDR3 comprises 16 residues. V was trimmed by 6 bases and J by 6 bases, leaving 20 bases between them. The germline CDR1 and CDR2 sequences are MNHEY and SVGEGT. The CDR3 spells CASSWGRGASPGELFF. CDR3 DNA sequence: TGTGCCAGCAGCTGGGGGCGGGGCGCATCTCCCGGGGAGCTGTTTTTT.

The chain recombines TRBV5-1 with TRBJ2-3, with 7 bases matching TRBD1. Germline loops: CDR1 SGHRS, CDR2 YFSETQ. CDR3 length: 15 amino acids. Trimming at V came to 3 bases and at J to 5 bases, leaving 9 bases not matched to a gene. As DNA, the CDR3 is TGCGCCAGCAGCTCAGACAGGGTGAGAGGAGATACGCAGTATTTT. Translating gives CASSSDRVRGDTQYF.

Concerning this clonotype itself: A junction boundary mismatches the germline segment, possibly from a read error. The chain uses TRBV6-2 or TRBV6-3 and TRBJ1-5; maybe TRBD1 (5 bases). The CDR3 is 17 amino acids. Germline V gene data show CDR1 as MNHEY and CDR2 as SVGEGT. CDR3 residues: CASSYPGGGTSNQPRHF. As DNA, the CDR3 is TGTGCCAGCAGTTACCCGGGTGGAGGGACGAGCAATCAGCCCCGGCATTTT.

This chain joins TRBV29-1 and TRBJ2-5; no firm D call. The V gene's germline CDR1 is SQVTM and CDR2 ANQGSEA. The CDR3 spans 13 residues. V gave up 4 bases and J gave up 1 base, with 10 bases separating them. CDR3 DNA: TGCAGCGTTGTAACAAGATTCCAAGAGACCCAGTACTTC. Translating gives CSVVTRFQETQYF.

This clonotype was picked up a small number of times. The rearrangement joins TRBV9 to TRBJ1-2, with D unresolved. The CDR3 spans 12 residues. Germline CDR1 and CDR2: SGDLS and YYNGEE. Trimming removed 1 base from V and 8 bases from J, with 9 bases in between. CDR3 sequence reads: CASSVSPGGYTF. The CDR3 DNA sequence: TGTGCCAGCAGCGTAAGCCCTGGCGGCTACACCTTC.

The V and J genes are TRBV27 and TRBJ1-6; D is unresolved. Trimming stripped 5 bases from V and 10 bases from J, with 12 bases between. The CDR3 covers 13 residues. In germline, CDR1 is MNHEY, CDR2 SMNVEV (reference sequence). The CDR3 here is CASSPPQRSPLHF. The CDR3 region has the DNA TGTGCCAGCAGTCCCCCGCAGCGATCACCCCTCCACTTT.

This clonotype was observed a few times. V usage is TRBV14 and J usage is TRBJ1-2; 7 nucleotides match TRBD1. Germline CDR1 is SGHDN and CDR2 is FVKESK. The CDR3 runs 16 residues. V shed 0 bases, J shed 4 bases, and the junction held 8 bases outside the gene matches. The CDR3 reads CASSQDGKGATYGYTF. The CDR3 DNA follows: TGTGCCAGCAGCCAAGATGGGAAGGGGGCGACCTATGGCTACACCTTC.

The sample holds a few counts of this clonotype. The chain uses TRBV6-5 and TRBJ1-3; 8 bases align to TRBD1. CDR1 is MNHEY and CDR2 is SVGAGI in the germline V gene. V dropped 2 bases and J dropped 0; count of bases not matched to a gene: 6. The CDR3 is made up of 17 amino acids. The CDR3 DNA sequence: TGTGCCAGCAGTTACCAACAGGGGACAGGCTCTGGAAACACCATATATTTT. Its translation is CASSYQQGTGSGNTIYF.

This clonotype was detected a few times. This rearrangement joins TRBV6-1 to TRBJ1-4, with 7 bases aligning to TRBD1. V was pared by 3 bases and J by 5 bases, with 9 bases of the junction left unmatched. The CDR3 length is 16 residues. Per germline, CDR1 MNHNS and CDR2 SASEGT. The CDR3 sequence is CASSEGVGQLNEKLFF. In DNA form, the CDR3 reads TGTGCCAGCAGTGAGGGTGTGGGACAGCTGAATGAAAAACTGTTTTTT.

The rearrangement uses TRBV20-1 and TRBJ1-1; D unclear. The CDR3 runs to 13 residues. CDR1 and CDR2 (germline): DFQATT, SNEGSKA (reference sequence). Trimming took 2 bases from V and 1 from J, leaving 8 bases between them. The CDR3 sequence: CSARRTANTEAFF. CDR3 nucleotide sequence: TGCAGTGCTAGAAGAACGGCGAACACTGAAGCTTTCTTT.

This clonotype was picked up a small number of times. The rearrangement links TRBV28 to TRBJ1-1, with D hard to call. Germline CDR1 reads MDHEN; CDR2 reads SYDVKM. The V end lost 7 bases, the J end lost 4 bases, and 16 bases lay between the germline ends. The CDR3 is made up of 14 amino acids. The CDR3 here is CASTWVKGSTEAFF. The CDR3 nucleotides read TGTGCCAGCACCTGGGTGAAGGGTAGCACTGAAGCTTTCTTT.

This clonotype has more than one count but fewer than ten. The chain joins TRBV5-1 to TRBJ2-7; D is ambiguous. CDR1 SGHRS and CDR2 YFSETQ come from the germline V gene. The CDR3 is 13 amino acids. V dropped 0 bases and J dropped 5 bases, with 9 bases sitting between them. The CDR3 bases are TGCGCCAGCAGCTTGGTATCTAGTGACGAGCAGTACTTC. This translates into CASSLVSSDEQYF.

This clonotype showed up just a few times. The chain is built from TRBV20-1 and TRBJ2-1; no clear D gene. Trimming pared 5 bases from V and 0 bases from J, leaving 11 bases between. Per the germline V gene, CDR1 is DFQATT and CDR2 is SNEGSKA (reference sequence). The CDR3 contains 14 residues. CDR3 nucleotide sequence: TGCAGTGCTCAGGCCCCGAGCTCCTACAATGAGCAGTTCTTC. As protein: CSAQAPSSYNEQFF.

This clonotype has at least ten counts. The gene calls are TRBV7-8 and TRBJ2-5; no reliable D call. The germline CDR1 and CDR2 sequences are SGHVS and FQNEAQ. With 5 bases removed from V and 9 bases from J, the gap between germline ends came to 16 bases. The CDR3 covers 13 residues. CDR3 region: CASSASREVAQYF. CDR3 DNA: TGTGCCAGCAGCGCCAGCCGCGAGGTAGCCCAGTACTTC.

V gene TRBV12-3 or TRBV12-4 combines with J gene TRBJ2-5; 7 positions agree with TRBD1. This CDR3 spans 15 amino acids. V was pared by 9 bases and J by 6 bases, with 16 bases of the junction left unmatched. DNA for the CDR3: TGTGCCAGTCAGGGTGACAGGGATGGGATCCAGACCCAGTACTTC. It codes for CASQGDRDGIQTQYF.

The chain employs TRBV27 and TRBJ1-2, with TRBD1 matching 8 bases. The ends lost 6 bases at V and 5 bases at J; junction bases unmatched: 8. Looked up from germline, CDR1 is MNHEY and CDR2 is SMNVEV (reference sequence). The CDR3 spans 14 residues. CDR3 DNA sequence: TGTGCCAGCAGCCAGGGGGGACAGGATTATGGCTACACCTTC. This sequence encodes CASSQGGQDYGYTF.

V gene TRBV20-1 combines with J gene TRBJ2-3; 13 positions agree with TRBD2. The CDR3 is 17 residues long. Germline V gives CDR1 DFQATT, CDR2 SNEGSKA (reference sequence). The V gene end was trimmed by 0 bases and the J gene end by 5 bases; junction bases not matched to a gene: 8. The CDR3 bases are TGCAGTGCTAGAGACAAGACTAGCGGGAGGAGAGTAGATACGCAGTATTTT. Translation: CSARDKTSGRRVDTQYF.

The chain links TRBV6-5 to TRBJ1-1; tentatively, D is TRBD1 (5 bases). The germline V and J ends were trimmed by 4 bases and 1 base, with 10 bases remaining between them. In germline, CDR1 is MNHEY, CDR2 SVGAGI. The CDR3 runs to 14 residues. CDR3 in amino acids: CASSSDGGNTEAFF. CDR3 coding DNA: TGTGCCAGCAGTTCAGACGGGGGGAACACTGAAGCTTTCTTT.

This clonotype was seen more than once but under ten times. The gene calls are TRBV29-1 and TRBJ2-3; 10 bases are shared with TRBD2. Germline V gene lookup returns CDR1 SQVTM and CDR2 ANQGSEA. V was clipped by 1 base and J by 2 bases; unmatched bases: 3. This CDR3 region has 15 residues. The CDR3: CSVEGTSGSTDTQYF. The CDR3 DNA reads as TGCAGCGTTGAAGGGACTAGCGGATCCACAGATACGCAGTATTTT.

The rearrangement links TRBV7-9 to TRBJ2-1; D is possibly TRBD1 or TRBD2 (5 bases each). The CDR3 spans 13 residues. Germline V gene data show CDR1 as SEHNR and CDR2 as FQNEAQ (reference sequence). Deletions cut 5 bases from V and 9 bases from J, with 14 bases between. CDR3 sequence reads: CASSLGDGREQFF. The DNA of the CDR3 is TGTGCCAGCAGCCTCGGGGACGGACGTGAGCAGTTCTTC.